This T cell receptor (beta chain) was obtained from a study of cytomegalovirus exposure and HLA in healthy donors. Findings and caveats of the study: The authors later found HLA-associated TCR beta chains more clonally expanded than equally common others. It was taken for granted in presence/absence analyses that sequencing depth across donors was roughly uniform. Cytomegalovirus-associated TCR beta chains were listed, numbering roughly 150. Some V segments, TRBV6-2 and TRBV6-3 among them, were indistinguishable and were therefore excluded.

Of note for this clone: The target antigen is unknown.

Germline V gives CDR1 MNHEY, CDR2 SMNVEV (reference sequence). The CDR3 is 15 amino acids. V gave up 8 bases and J gave up 7 bases, with 21 bases separating them. Primers included in the PCR were 60 Vbeta and 13 Jbeta primers. Only in-frame clones appear in the TCRdb table, and some are missing; sequencing was by immunoSEQ multiplex PCR. The record lists 55,000 to 85,000 clones, of which the ten most abundant hold more than 1.5%. The chain has TRBV27 and TRBJ1-5; tentatively, D is TRBD1 (5 bases). The specimen sequenced was PBMCs. The sequence was obtained from a woman in her thirties in good health and CMV-seronegative. The CDR3 here is CASALGGGARQPQHF. Here the CDR3 DNA reads TGTGCCAGCGCGCTTGGGGGAGGGGCTCGGCAGCCCCAGCATTTT.